The 11 T cell receptor beta chains listed next were all sequenced from one sample in a study of T-cell memory formation after mild COVID-19. Each CDR3 protein gets one entry after TCRdb re-called the 5' RACE reads with MiXCR. The data contain about 350,000 distinct CDR3 sequences, roughly 14% of them singletons. Sequenced material: PBMCs or a T cell subset sorted from them (not recorded which). These receptors were obtained from a man aged 18 to 35 who had mild COVID-19 (a few samples of this study predate the infection). Cell type and time point are not known.

This sequence joins TRBV4-1 and TRBJ2-5, with 13 positions matching TRBD2. The V and J ends lost 0 bases and 4 bases, in that order; junction bases with no gene match: 2. The CDR3 extends over 16 amino acids. In germline, CDR1 is MGHRA, CDR2 YSYEKL. Here the CDR3 reads CASSQDRLAGGETQYF. CDR3 nucleotide sequence: TGCGCCAGCAGCCAAGACCGACTAGCGGGGGGAGAGACCCAGTACTTC.

The table lists this clonotype with a few counts. The chain recombines TRBV4-2 with TRBJ2-7; D perhaps matches TRBD2 (5 bases). Germline CDR1 and CDR2: LGHNA and YNFKEQ. The V end lost 0 bases, the J end lost 3 bases, and 9 bases lay between the germline ends. This CDR3 contains 14 residues. The CDR3 region is CASSQDRTYYEQYF. In DNA form, the CDR3 reads TGTGCCAGCAGCCAAGACCGGACTTACTACGAGCAGTACTTC.

This clonotype was recorded at least ten times. The chain's CDR3 is CASSLVENNEQFF. CDR3 DNA sequence: TGTGCCAGCAGCTTAGTGGAGAACAATGAGCAGTTCTTC. V usage is TRBV7-2 and J usage is TRBJ2-1; D ambiguous. V dropped 1 base and J dropped 5 bases, with 6 bases sitting between them. Per the germline V gene, CDR1 is SGHTA and CDR2 is FQGNSA. This CDR3 contains 13 residues.

The chain recombines TRBV5-1 with TRBJ2-1; 9 nucleotides align to TRBD2. Trimming removed 0 bases from V and 6 bases from J; junction bases left unmatched: 4. The CDR3 runs to 15 residues. Per the germline V gene, CDR1 is SGHRS and CDR2 is YFSETQ. This CDR3 is CASSLGLAGFNEQFF. CDR3 in DNA: TGCGCCAGCAGCTTGGGTCTAGCGGGGTTCAATGAGCAGTTCTTC.

The chain couples TRBV20-1 to TRBJ1-5; no clear D. V was pared by 6 bases and J by 0 bases, with 6 bases between. The CDR3 spans 12 residues. The germline V gene has CDR1 DFQATT and CDR2 SNEGSKA (reference sequence). The chain's CDR3 is CSAAYSNQPQHF. Here the CDR3 DNA reads TGCAGTGCCGCATATAGCAATCAGCCCCAGCATTTT.

This clonotype was detected only a few times. This rearrangement joins TRBV6-5 to TRBJ1-3; no clear D gene. There are 14 residues in the CDR3. From germline, CDR1 is MNHEY and CDR2 SVGAGI. V was clipped by 4 bases and J by 0 bases, with 7 bases between them. The CDR3 region is CASSLRASGNTIYF. The CDR3 coding sequence is TGTGCCAGCAGTTTGAGGGCCTCTGGAAACACCATATATTTT.

This chain links TRBV12-3 or TRBV12-4 with TRBJ2-1; D is perhaps TRBD2 (6 bases). The germline V and J ends were trimmed by 5 bases and 14 bases, with 22 bases remaining between them. The CDR3 length is 14 residues. The chain's CDR3 is CASSPRNWGEKEFF. As DNA, the CDR3 is TGTGCCAGCAGTCCAAGGAATTGGGGGGAGAAGGAGTTCTTC.

At least ten counts were recorded for this clonotype. This chain uses TRBV7-3 with TRBJ2-1, with 7 bases identical to TRBD1. Germline CDR1 and CDR2: SGHTA and FQGTGA. CDR3 size: 12 residues. J lost 10 bases, V lost 4 bases, and 4 bases had no gene match. The CDR3 DNA is TGTGCCAGCAGCTCTGGGACAGCCGAGCAGTTCTTC. Translation gives CASSSGTAEQFF.

V and J are TRBV12-3 or TRBV12-4 and TRBJ1-5, with 7 positions matching TRBD1. The CDR3 contains 15 residues. Germline trimming cut 6 bases from V and 7 bases from J; bases unmatched to any gene: 12. DNA for the CDR3: TGTGCCAGCAGCCTGACAGGGAATCGGGACCAGCCCCAGCATTTT. This gives the protein CASSLTGNRDQPQHF.

This clonotype was found once. The chain recombines TRBV20-1 with TRBJ1-1, with a tentative D call TRBD1 (5 bases). V was clipped by 1 base and J by 5 bases, with 11 bases between them. This CDR3 spans 13 amino acids. The germline gives CDR1 DFQATT, CDR2 SNEGSKA (reference sequence). CDR3 nucleotides: TGCAGTGCTAGAGCGGGACGGCAAACTGAAGCTTTCTTT. Translated: CSARAGRQTEAFF.

This rearrangement joins TRBV4-1 to TRBJ2-3; no firm D call. Looked up from germline, CDR1 is MGHRA and CDR2 is YSYEKL. Trimming took off 2 bases at V and 3 bases at J, with 12 bases between the two ends. This CDR3 region has 15 residues. The CDR3 sequence is CASSQTPVPTDTQYF. Written as DNA, the CDR3 is TGCGCCAGCAGCCAAACCCCCGTCCCGACAGATACGCAGTATTTT.